This T cell receptor beta chain derives from a study of T cells in Graves' hyperthyroidism and ophthalmopathy. Study at large: Peripheral blood was obtained at initial diagnosis, preceding any treatment.

Germline CDR1 LNHNV, CDR2 YYDKDF (reference sequence). This CDR3 has 15 amino acids. V shed 0 bases and J shed 0 bases, with 9 bases lying between them. Amplification targeted TCR beta CDR3 regions from RNA transcripts. When the TCR CDR3 underwent first-round RT-PCR, the HTBI primer set was used. TCRdb fed the multiplex PCR reads into MiXCR, producing one record per CDR3 protein. This sample yields more than 350,000 distinct CDR3 sequences, of which 14% to 15% are seen a single time; around a third belongs to the top ten. Worth noting for this clonotype: What it binds is unknown.

The study's findings and limits: In the blood, most expanded thyroid clonotypes above 0.001 appeared as well.

The sequence was obtained from a woman in her thirties with Graves' hyperthyroidism. This sequence joins TRBV15 and TRBJ2-7; D gene unclear. The sequenced sample consisted of blood. CDR3 sequence (DNA): TGTGCCACCAGCAGAGAACTTGGTAGCTCCTACGAGCAGTACTTC. This translates into CATSRELGSSYEQYF.